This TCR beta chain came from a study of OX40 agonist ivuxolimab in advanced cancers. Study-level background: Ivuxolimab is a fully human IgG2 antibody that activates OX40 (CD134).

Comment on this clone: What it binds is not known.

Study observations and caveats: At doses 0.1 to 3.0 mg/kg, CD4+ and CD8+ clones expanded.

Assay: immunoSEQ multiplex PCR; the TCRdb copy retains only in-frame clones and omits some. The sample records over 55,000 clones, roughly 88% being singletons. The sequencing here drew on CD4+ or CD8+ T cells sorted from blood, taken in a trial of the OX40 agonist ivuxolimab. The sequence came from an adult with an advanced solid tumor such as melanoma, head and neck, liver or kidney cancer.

The CDR3 loop is CASSPKTGSPYEQYF. CDR3 sequence (DNA): TGTGCCAGCAGTCCGAAGACGGGGTCCCCTTACGAGCAGTACTTC. The chain employs TRBV7-9 and TRBJ2-7; D perhaps matches TRBD2 (5 bases). Germline V gene lookup returns CDR1 SEHNR and CDR2 FQNEAQ (reference sequence). The CDR3 is 15 amino acids. Deletions cut 6 bases from V and 4 bases from J, with 19 bases between.